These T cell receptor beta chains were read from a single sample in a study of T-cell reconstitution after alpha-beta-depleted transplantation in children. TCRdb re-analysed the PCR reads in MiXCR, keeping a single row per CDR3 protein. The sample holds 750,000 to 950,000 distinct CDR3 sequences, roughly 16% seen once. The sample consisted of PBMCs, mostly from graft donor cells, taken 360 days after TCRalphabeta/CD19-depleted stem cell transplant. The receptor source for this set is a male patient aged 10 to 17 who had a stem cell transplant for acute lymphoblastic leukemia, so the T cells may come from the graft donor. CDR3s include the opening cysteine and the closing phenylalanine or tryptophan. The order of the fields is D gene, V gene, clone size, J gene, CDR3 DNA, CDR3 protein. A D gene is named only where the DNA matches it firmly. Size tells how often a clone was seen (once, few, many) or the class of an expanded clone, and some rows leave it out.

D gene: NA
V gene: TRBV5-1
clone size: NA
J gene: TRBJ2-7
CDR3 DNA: TGCGCCAGCAGCTCTAAGAGTTCCTCCTACGAGCAGTACTTC
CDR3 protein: CASSSKSSSYEQYF

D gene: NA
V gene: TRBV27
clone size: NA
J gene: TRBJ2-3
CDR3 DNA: TGTGCCAGCAGTTTGGGCAGGGGGCAAGGCGGGAGGCAAGATACGCAGTATTTT
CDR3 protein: CASSLGRGQGGRQDTQYF

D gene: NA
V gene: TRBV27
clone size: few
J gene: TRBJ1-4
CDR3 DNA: TGTGCCAGCATGGGGGGGCCTGAAAAACTGTTTTTT
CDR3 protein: CASMGGPEKLFF

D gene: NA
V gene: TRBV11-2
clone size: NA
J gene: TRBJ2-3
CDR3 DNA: TGTGCCAGCAGCCACCGCGGAGCTAGCACAGATACGCAGTATTTT
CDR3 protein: CASSHRGASTDTQYF

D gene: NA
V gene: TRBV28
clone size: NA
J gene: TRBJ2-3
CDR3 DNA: TGTGCCACCACCGATGCTAGCACAGATACGCAGTATTTT
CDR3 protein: CATTDASTDTQYF

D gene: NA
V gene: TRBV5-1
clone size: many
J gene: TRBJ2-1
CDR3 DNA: TGCGCCAGCAGCTTGCATGAGCGGCCTAAGCAGTTCTTC
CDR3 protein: CASSLHERPKQFF

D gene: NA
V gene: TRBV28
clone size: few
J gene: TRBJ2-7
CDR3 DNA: TGTGCCAGCAAACCCTACCCCGAGGACGACGAGCAGTACTTC
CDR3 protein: CASKPYPEDDEQYF

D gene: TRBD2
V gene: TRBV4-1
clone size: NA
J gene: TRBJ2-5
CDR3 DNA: TGCGCCAGCAGCCATCCCCCTAGCGGAGAAGAGACCCAGTACTTC
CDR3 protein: CASSHPPSGEETQYF

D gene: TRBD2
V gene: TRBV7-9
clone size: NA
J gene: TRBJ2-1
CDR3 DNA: TGTGCCAGCAGCTTAGCGACTAGCGGGAAATACAATGAGCAGTTCTTC
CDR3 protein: CASSLATSGKYNEQFF

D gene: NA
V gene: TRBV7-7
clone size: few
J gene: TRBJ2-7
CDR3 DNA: TGTGCCAGCAGCGCGGGACCCCCCTACGAGCAGTACTTC
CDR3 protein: CASSAGPPYEQYF

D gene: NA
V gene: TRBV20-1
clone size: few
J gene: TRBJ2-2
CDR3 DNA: TGCAGTGCGAGGGCTAGCGACACCGGGGAGCTGTTTTTT
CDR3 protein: CSARASDTGELFF

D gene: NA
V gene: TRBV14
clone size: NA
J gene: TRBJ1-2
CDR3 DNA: TGTGCCAGCAGCCATCTTGGTCCAGGATTGGACTATGGCTACACCTTC
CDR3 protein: CASSHLGPGLDYGYTF

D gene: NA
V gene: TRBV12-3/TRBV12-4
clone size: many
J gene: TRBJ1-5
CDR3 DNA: TGTGCCAGTGGTGAGGGGAGGCAGCCCCAGCATTTT
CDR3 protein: CASGEGRQPQHF

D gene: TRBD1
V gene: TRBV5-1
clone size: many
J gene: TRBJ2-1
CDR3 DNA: TGCGCCAGCAGCCACGAACTGGGACAGGCTCGTTACAATGAGCAGTTCTTC
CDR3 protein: CASSHELGQARYNEQFF

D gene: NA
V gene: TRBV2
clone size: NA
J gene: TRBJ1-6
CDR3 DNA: TGTGCCAGCAGCCCGACTCGGACGGCTTATAATTCACCCCTCCACTTT
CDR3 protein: CASSPTRTAYNSPLHF

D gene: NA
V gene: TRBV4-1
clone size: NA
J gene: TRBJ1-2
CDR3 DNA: TGCGCCAGCAGCCAAGAAGCTGGCTACACCTTC
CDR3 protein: CASSQEAGYTF

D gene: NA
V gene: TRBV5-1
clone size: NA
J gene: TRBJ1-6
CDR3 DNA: TGCGCCAGCAGCTTGGGTCAGGGGCGCGCCTATAATTCACCCCTCCACTTT
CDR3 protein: CASSLGQGRAYNSPLHF

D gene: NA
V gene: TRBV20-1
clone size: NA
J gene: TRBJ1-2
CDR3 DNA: TGCAGTCCCACAGGGCGTGTAAGCTACACCTTC
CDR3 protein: CSPTGRVSYTF